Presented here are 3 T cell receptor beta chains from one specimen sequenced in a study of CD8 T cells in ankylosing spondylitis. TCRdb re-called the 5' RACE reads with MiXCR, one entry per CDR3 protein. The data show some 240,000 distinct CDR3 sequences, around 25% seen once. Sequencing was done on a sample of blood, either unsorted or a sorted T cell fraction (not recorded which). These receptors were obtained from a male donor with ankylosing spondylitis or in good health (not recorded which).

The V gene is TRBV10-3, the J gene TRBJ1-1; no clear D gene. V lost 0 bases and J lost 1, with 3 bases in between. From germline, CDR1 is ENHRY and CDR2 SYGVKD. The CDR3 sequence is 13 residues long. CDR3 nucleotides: TGTGCCATCAGTGAGTCCAGGAACACTGAAGCTTTCTTT. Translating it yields CAISESRNTEAFF.

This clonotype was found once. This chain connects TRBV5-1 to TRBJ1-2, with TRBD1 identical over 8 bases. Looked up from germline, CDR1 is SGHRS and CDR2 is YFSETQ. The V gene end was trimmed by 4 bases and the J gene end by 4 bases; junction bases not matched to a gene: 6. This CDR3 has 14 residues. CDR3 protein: CASSVDREPYGYTF. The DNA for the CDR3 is TGCGCCAGCAGCGTGGACAGGGAACCCTATGGCTACACCTTC.

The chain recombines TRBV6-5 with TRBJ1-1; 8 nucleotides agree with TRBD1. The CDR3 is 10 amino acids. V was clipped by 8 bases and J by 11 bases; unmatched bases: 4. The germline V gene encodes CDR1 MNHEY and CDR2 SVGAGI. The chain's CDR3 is CASGQGRAFF. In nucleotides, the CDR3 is TGTGCCAGCGGACAGGGTAGGGCTTTCTTT.